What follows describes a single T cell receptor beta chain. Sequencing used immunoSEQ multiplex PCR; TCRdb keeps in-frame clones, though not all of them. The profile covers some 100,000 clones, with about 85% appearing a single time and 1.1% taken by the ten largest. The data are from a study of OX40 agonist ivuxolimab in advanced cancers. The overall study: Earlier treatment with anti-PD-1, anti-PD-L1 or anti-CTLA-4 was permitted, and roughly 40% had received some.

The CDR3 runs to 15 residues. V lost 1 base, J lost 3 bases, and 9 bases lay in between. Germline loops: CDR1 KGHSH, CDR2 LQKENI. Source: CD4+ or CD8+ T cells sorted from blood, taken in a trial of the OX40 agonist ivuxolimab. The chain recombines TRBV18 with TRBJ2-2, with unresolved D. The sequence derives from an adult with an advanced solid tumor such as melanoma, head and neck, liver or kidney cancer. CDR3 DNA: TGTGCCAGCTCACCACGAGCAGGAGACACCGGGGAGCTGTTTTTT. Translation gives CASSPRAGDTGELFF.